The 10 T cell receptor beta chains presented below share a single source sample, sequenced in a study of T cells after yellow fever vaccination. In TCRdb, the 5' RACE reads were re-called with MiXCR into one record per CDR3 protein. The table lists around 260,000 distinct CDR3 sequences, around 4.9% of them singletons. The sequences come from CD4+ T cells sorted from PBMCs, collected on the day of the yellow fever booster vaccination. These receptors were taken from a man younger than 35 who received the YFV17D yellow fever vaccine.

J is TRBJ2-5 and V is TRBV6-5; D gene unclear. CDR3 length: 15 amino acids. Germline values: CDR1 MNHEY, CDR2 SVGAGI. V shed 0 bases and J shed 6 bases, with 14 bases lying between them. CDR3 amino acids: CASSYSRQQVQTQYF. The DNA of the CDR3 is TGTGCCAGCAGTTACTCCCGGCAGCAGGTTCAGACCCAGTACTTC.

This clonotype was counted a few times. This chain connects TRBV11-2 to TRBJ2-5, with a possible D match to TRBD2 (6 bases). The germline V gene has CDR1 SGHAT and CDR2 FQNNGV. This CDR3 is built from 14 residues. Between the trimmed V and J ends, which lost 5 bases and 5 bases, there was a span of 15 bases. The CDR3 protein is CASSPPLARETQYF. The CDR3 nucleotides read TGTGCCAGCAGCCCCCCCCTAGCGCGGGAGACCCAGTACTTC. The full variable domain, with the rest looked up from reference TRBV11-2 and TRBJ2-5, is EAGVAQSPRYKIIEKRQSVAFWCNPISGHATLYWYQQILGQGPKLLIQFQNNGVVDDSQLPKDRFSAERLKGVDSTLKIQPAKLEDSAVYLCASSPPLARETQYFGPGTRLLVL.

In this sample, this clonotype turned up many times. The V call is TRBV12-3 or TRBV12-4, the J call TRBJ2-5, with 10 positions matching TRBD2. Losses at the gene ends were 2 bases for V and 3 bases for J; bases not matched to a gene: 6. This CDR3 comprises 16 residues. DNA of the CDR3: TGTGCCAGCAGTTTATCTAGCGGGGGAGCCAAAGAGACCCAGTACTTC. Its protein product is CASSLSSGGAKETQYF.

The chain employs TRBV12-3 or TRBV12-4 and TRBJ2-7; D gene ambiguous. The ends were cut back, 1 base at V and 0 bases at J, with 10 bases in the middle. The length of the CDR3 is 15 residues. The CDR3 here is CASSLGVGNSYEQYV. The CDR3 nucleotides read TGTGCCAGCAGTTTAGGGGTAGGAAACTCCTACGAGCAGTACGTC.

This rearrangement joins TRBV12-3 or TRBV12-4 to TRBJ1-6; D not certain. This CDR3 has 15 residues. V was pared by 1 base and J by 5 bases, with 9 bases between. Here the CDR3 reads CASSLGDGDNSPLHF. CDR3 sequence (DNA): TGTGCCAGCAGTTTAGGAGACGGGGATAATTCACCCCTCCACTTT.

The V gene is TRBV12-3 or TRBV12-4, the J gene TRBJ1-3; 7 bases match TRBD1. There are 14 residues in the CDR3. V gave up 5 bases and J gave up 4 bases; unmatched junction bases: 5. CDR3: CASSARGSGNTIYF. DNA for the CDR3: TGTGCCAGCAGTGCCAGGGGGTCAGGAAACACCATATATTTT.

This clonotype was observed many times. The chain combines TRBV5-1 with TRBJ1-4, with 9 bases aligning to TRBD1. V lost 4 bases and J lost 8; bases outside the gene matches: 6. CDR1 and CDR2 from the germline V gene are SGHRS and YFSETQ. There are 14 residues in the CDR3. The chain's CDR3 is CASSLGTGTEKLFF. The CDR3 bases are TGCGCCAGCAGCCTAGGGACAGGGACGGAAAAACTGTTTTTT. Drawing the rest from reference TRBV5-1 and TRBJ1-4, the complete variable domain is KAGVTQTPRYLIKTRGQQVTLSCSPISGHRSVSWYQQTPGQGLQFLFEYFSETQRNKGNFPGRFSGRQFSNSRSEMNVSTLELGDSALYLCASSLGTGTEKLFFGSGTQLSVL.

There are a few counts of this clonotype. J is TRBJ2-5 and V is TRBV2; 8 bases agree with TRBD2. This CDR3 comprises 12 residues. Trimming at V came to 7 bases and at J to 5 bases, leaving 3 bases not matched to a gene. Germline V gene lookup returns CDR1 SNHLY and CDR2 FYNNEI. The CDR3 region has the DNA TGTGCCAGCACGGTAGCGGGGGAGACCCAGTACTTC. Its translation: CASTVAGETQYF. Drawing the rest from reference TRBV2 and TRBJ2-5, the complete variable domain is EPEVTQTPSHQVTQMGQEVILRCVPISNHLYFYWYRQILGQKVEFLVSFYNNEISEKSEIFDDQFSVERPDGSNFTLKIRSTKLEDSAMYFCASTVAGETQYFGPGTRLLVL.

This clonotype came up many times. CDR3 nucleotide sequence: TGTGCCAGCAGTTTCCCAGGGTTAGAGACCCAGTACTTC. It translates to CASSFPGLETQYF. The chain joins TRBV12-3 or TRBV12-4 to TRBJ2-5; D is perhaps TRBD1 (5 bases). Trimming left V 3 bases short and J 4 bases short, with 9 bases between. The CDR3 sequence is 13 residues long.

This clonotype has a count of ten or more. In DNA form, the CDR3 reads TGTGCCATCAGTGAGGTCAGGGCCTACGAGCAGTACTTC. Amino acid sequence: CAISEVRAYEQYF. The rearrangement joins TRBV10-3 to TRBJ2-7; TRBD1 is a possible D gene (5 bases). CDR3 length equals 13 residues. Germline V gene sequence: CDR1 ENHRY, CDR2 SYGVKD. V lost 2 bases and J 2 bases, leaving 7 bases between the germline ends.